This T cell receptor (beta chain) was retrieved from a study of T cell responses to AZD1222 COVID-19 vaccine. The table lists this clone with a few counts. No antigen is known for it. From germline, CDR1 is KGHDR and CDR2 SFDVKD. Trimming left V 4 bases short and J 7 bases short, with 12 bases between. This CDR3 has 14 amino acids. Study outcomes and limitations: Females outnumbered males among donors, who were mostly white British; clonal diversity was possibly underestimated. Repertoire sampling was restricted to post-peak T cell response timepoints.

Profiled with immunoSEQ multiplex PCR; TCRdb holds only in-frame clones, not every one. The data show some 120,000 clones, about 89% seen once. This chain uses TRBV24-1 with TRBJ2-2; D call uncertain. The receptor's source is an adult in good health. The specimen was peripheral blood, collected on day 0 of AZD1222 vaccination. DNA for the CDR3: TGTGCCACCAGTGACCCCATTGGTGGCGGGGAGCTGTTTTTT. Residues: CATSDPIGGGELFF.